One TCR beta chain is described in this entry. Trimming removed 1 base from V and 2 bases from J, with 10 bases in between. Germline V gene data show CDR1 as SGHNT and CDR2 as YYREEE (reference sequence). The CDR3 length is 14 residues. The sample belongs to a study of CD8 T cells in Susac syndrome. Random-hexamer reverse transcription was applied to roughly 0.5 to 1 ug RNA. A single record per CDR3 protein comes from TCRdb applying MiXCR to the immunoSEQ multiplex PCR reads. The sample consists of roughly 180,000 distinct CDR3 sequences, over 90% of them appearing once. The sequenced sample consisted of CD4+ T cells from PBMCs. This clonotype originated in a human donor with Susac syndrome. This rearrangement joins TRBV5-4 to TRBJ2-7; the D gene is possibly TRBD2 (5 bases). The CDR3 spells CASSLRGFAYEQYF. In DNA, the CDR3 is TGTGCCAGCAGCTTGCGGGGATTCGCCTACGAGCAGTACTTC.